This T cell receptor (beta chain) emerged from a study of T cell responses to AZD1222 COVID-19 vaccine. Study outcomes and limitations: Targeting of unmutated variant regions was reportedly seen in nearly half of spike-specific TCRs. Compared with day 0, the breadth and depth of the Spike-specific TCR repertoire rose significantly after two doses of AZD1222. No repertoire was sampled before or during the peak T cell response, only after it.

The table came from immunoSEQ multiplex PCR; TCRdb's copy has only in-frame clones and leaves some out. In the table there are some 130,000 clones, around 86% of which are singletons. As to this clone: What it recognizes is unknown.

Germline V gene sequence: CDR1 MNHEY, CDR2 SVGAGI. The V and J ends lost 6 bases and 0 bases respectively, with 11 bases between them. This CDR3 spans 14 amino acids. The chain couples TRBV6-5 to TRBJ2-5; D uncertain. This clonotype originated in an adult in good health. Here the sequenced sample was peripheral blood, taken on day 0 of AZD1222 vaccination. CDR3 region: CASRLDGYQETQYF. The CDR3 coding sequence is TGTGCCAGCAGGTTAGACGGATACCAAGAGACCCAGTACTTC.